The sequence of this TCR beta chain was determined in a study of low-dose radiotherapy and immunotherapy resistance in tumors. Time point specified: before trial treatment. The table lists this clonotype with many counts. This CDR3 is 14 amino acids long. The germline gives CDR1 MNHEY, CDR2 SVGEGT. The ends lost 4 bases at V and 5 bases at J; junction bases unmatched: 7. Alpha- and beta-chain coverage of first-strand cDNA came from TRAV- and TRBV-specific primers. Over approximately 19 PCR cycles, TCRs were amplified from a constant-region primer and V-primer adapter. TCRdb itself ran the reads through MiXCR, one entry per CDR3 protein. The sample records nearly 95,000 distinct CDR3 sequences, more than 8% being singletons.

The V call is TRBV6-2 or TRBV6-3, the J call TRBJ2-5, with 7 positions matching TRBD2. The clonotype was recovered from a male donor with prostate cancer. Sequencing used PBMCs, obtained before treatment. The CDR3 here is CASSSAFGGETQYF. DNA of the CDR3: TGTGCCAGCAGTTCGGCTTTCGGGGGGGAGACCCAGTACTTC.